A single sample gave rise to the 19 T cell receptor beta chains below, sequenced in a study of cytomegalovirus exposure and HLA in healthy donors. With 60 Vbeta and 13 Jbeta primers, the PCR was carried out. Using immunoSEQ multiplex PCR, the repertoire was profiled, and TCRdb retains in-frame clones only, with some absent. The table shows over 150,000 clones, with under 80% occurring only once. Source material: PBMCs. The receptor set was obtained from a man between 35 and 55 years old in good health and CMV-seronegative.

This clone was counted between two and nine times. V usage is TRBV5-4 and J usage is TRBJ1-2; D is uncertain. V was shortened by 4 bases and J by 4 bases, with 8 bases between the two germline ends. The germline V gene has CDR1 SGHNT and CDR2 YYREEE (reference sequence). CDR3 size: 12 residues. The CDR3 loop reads CASSADIYGYTF. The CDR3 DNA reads TGTGCCAGCAGCGCCGACATCTATGGCTACACCTTC.

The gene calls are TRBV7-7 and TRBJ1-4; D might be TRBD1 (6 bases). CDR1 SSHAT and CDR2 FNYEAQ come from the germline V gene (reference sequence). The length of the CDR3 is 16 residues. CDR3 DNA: TGTGCTAGCTTCCCTCCCAGGGCAGGGGCAGGTGAAAAACTGTTTTTT. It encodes CASFPPRAGAGEKLFF.

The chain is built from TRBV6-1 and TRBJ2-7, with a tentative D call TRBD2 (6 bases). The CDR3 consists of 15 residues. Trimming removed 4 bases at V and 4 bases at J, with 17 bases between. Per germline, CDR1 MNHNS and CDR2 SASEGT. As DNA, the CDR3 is TGTGCCAGCAGTGTTCAGAGCGGGCCTTTTTACGAGCAGTACTTC. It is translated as CASSVQSGPFYEQYF.

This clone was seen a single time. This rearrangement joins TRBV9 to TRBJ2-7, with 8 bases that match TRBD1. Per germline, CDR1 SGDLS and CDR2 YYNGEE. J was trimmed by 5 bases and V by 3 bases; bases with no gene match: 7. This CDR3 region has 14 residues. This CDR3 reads CASSEGTGKDEQYF. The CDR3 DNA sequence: TGTGCCAGCAGCGAGGGGACAGGAAAGGACGAGCAGTACTTC.

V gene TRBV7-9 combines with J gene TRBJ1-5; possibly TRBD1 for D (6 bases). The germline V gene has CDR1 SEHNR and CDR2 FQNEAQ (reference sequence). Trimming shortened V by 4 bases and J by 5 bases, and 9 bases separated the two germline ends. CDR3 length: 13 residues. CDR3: CASSSQGDQPQHF. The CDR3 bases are TGTGCCAGCAGCTCACAGGGTGATCAGCCCCAGCATTTT.

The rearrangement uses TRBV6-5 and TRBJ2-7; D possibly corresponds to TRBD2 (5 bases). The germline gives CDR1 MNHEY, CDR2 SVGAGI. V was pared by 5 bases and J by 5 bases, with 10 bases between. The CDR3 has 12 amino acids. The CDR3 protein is CASSTVGDEQYF. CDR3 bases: TGTGCCAGCAGTACCGTCGGGGACGAGCAGTACTTC.

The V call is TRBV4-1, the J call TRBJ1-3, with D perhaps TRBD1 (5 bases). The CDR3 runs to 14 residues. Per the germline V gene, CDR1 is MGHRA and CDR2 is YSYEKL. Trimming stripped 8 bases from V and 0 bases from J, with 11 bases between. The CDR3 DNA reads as TGCGCCAGCCGGGACTCCGCCTCTGGAAACACCATATATTTT. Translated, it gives CASRDSASGNTIYF.

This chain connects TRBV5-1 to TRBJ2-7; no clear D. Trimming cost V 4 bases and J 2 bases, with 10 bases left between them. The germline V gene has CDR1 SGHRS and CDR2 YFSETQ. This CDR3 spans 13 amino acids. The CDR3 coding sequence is TGCGCCAGCAGCAAGACTGTAACCTACGAGCAGTACTTC. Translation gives CASSKTVTYEQYF.

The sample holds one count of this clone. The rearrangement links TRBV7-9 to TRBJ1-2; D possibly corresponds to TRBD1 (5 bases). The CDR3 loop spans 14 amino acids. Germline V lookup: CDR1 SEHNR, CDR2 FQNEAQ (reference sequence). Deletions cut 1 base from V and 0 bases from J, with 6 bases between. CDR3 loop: CASSLGGPNYGYTF. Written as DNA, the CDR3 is TGTGCCAGCAGCTTAGGGGGCCCTAACTATGGCTACACCTTC.

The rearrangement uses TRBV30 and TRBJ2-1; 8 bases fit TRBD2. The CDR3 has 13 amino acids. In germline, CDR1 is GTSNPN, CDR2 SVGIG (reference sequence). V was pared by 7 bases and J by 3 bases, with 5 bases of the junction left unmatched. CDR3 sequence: CASSGGGYNEQFF. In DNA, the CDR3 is TGTGCCTCCAGCGGGGGAGGCTACAATGAGCAGTTCTTC.

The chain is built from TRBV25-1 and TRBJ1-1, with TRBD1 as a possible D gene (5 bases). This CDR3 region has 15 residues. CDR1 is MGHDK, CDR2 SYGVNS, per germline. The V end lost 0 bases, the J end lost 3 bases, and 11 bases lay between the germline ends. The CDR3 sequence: CASSEYAGGYTEAFF. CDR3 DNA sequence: TGTGCCAGCAGTGAATATGCGGGGGGGTACACTGAAGCTTTCTTT. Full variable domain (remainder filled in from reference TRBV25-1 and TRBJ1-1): EADIYQTPRYLVIGTGKKITLECSQTMGHDKMYWYQQDPGMELHLIHYSYGVNSTEKGDLSSESTVSRIRTEHFPLTLESARPSHTSQYLCASSEYAGGYTEAFFGQGTRLTVV.

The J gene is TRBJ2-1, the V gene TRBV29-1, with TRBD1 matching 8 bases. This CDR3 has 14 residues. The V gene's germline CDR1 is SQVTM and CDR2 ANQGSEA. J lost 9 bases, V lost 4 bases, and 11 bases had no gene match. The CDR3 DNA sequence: TGCAGCGTTGTCACCGCAGGACAGGGCGGTGAGCAGTTCTTC. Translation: CSVVTAGQGGEQFF.

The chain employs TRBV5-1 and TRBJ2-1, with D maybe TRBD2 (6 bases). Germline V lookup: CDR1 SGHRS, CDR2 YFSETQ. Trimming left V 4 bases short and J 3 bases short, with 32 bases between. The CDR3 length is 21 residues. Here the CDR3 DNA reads TGCGCCAGCAGCGTGTGGACGGCGGGGCCCCCCGGGAGTAGAAGCTACAATGAGCAGTTCTTC. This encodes CASSVWTAGPPGSRSYNEQFF.

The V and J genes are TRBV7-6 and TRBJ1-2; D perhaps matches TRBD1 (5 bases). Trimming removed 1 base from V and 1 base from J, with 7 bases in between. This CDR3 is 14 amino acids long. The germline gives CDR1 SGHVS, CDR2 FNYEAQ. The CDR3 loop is CASSLEDSNYGYTF. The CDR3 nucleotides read TGTGCCAGCAGCTTAGAAGACAGTAACTATGGCTACACCTTC.

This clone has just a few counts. The CDR3 DNA sequence: TGTGCCAGCAGCTTACCTGGACGGACTGCCGAGCAGTACTTC. As protein: CASSLPGRTAEQYF. This rearrangement joins TRBV5-8 to TRBJ2-7; tentative D call: TRBD2 (5 bases). Germline CDR1 is SGHTS and CDR2 is YDEGEE. The CDR3 has 14 amino acids. V lost 2 bases and J 6 bases, leaving 15 bases between the germline ends.

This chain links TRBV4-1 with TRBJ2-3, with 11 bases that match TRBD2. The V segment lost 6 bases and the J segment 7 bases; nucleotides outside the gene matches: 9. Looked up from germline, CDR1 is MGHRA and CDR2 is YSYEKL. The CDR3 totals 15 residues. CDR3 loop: CASRRLAGIANTQYF. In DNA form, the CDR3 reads TGCGCCAGCAGGAGACTAGCGGGGATCGCAAATACGCAGTATTTT.

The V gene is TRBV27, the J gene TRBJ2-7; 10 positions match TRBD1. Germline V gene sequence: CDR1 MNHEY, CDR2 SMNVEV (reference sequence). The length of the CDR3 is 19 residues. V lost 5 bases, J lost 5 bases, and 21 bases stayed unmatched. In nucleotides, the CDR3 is TGTGCCAGCAGTGGCCAACCCGGGGACAGGGGCGTCATAAGGAACGAGCAGTACTTC. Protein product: CASSGQPGDRGVIRNEQYF.

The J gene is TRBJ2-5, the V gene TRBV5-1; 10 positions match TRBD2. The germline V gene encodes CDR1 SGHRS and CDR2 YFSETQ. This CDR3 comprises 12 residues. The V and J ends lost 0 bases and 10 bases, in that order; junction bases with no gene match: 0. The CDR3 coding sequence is TGCGCCAGCAGCTTGGTAGCGGGGGGCCAGTACTTC. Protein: CASSLVAGGQYF.

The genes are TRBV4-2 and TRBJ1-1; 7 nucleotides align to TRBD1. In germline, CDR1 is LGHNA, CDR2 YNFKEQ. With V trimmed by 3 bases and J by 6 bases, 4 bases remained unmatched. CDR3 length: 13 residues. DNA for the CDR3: TGTGCCAGCAGCCAGACAGGGTACGCTGAAGCTTTCTTT. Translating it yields CASSQTGYAEAFF.